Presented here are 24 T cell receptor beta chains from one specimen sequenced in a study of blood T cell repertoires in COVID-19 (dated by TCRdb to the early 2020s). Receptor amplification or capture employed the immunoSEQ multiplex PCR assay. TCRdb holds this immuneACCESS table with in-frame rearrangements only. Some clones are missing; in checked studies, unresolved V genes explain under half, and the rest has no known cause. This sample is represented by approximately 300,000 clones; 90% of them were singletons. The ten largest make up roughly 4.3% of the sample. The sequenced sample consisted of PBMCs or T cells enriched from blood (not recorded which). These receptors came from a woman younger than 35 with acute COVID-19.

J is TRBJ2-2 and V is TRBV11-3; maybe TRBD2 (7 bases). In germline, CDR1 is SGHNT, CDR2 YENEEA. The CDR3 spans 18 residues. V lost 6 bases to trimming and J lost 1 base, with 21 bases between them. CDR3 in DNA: TGTGCCAGCAGTTGGGGCGGGGGCTGGGGAAAGAACACCGGGGAGCTGTTTTTT. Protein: CASSWGGGWGKNTGELFF.

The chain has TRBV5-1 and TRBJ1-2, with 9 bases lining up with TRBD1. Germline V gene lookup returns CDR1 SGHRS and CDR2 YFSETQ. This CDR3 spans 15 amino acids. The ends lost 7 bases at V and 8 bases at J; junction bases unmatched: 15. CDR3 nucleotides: TGCGCCAGCCGAACCTCGACAGGGGGTTTTGGAGGCTACACCTTC. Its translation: CASRTSTGGFGGYTF.

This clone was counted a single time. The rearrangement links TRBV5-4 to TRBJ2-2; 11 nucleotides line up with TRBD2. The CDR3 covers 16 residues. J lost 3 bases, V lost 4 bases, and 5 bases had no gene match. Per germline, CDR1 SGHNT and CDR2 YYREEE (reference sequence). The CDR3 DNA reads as TGTGCCAGCAGCGTCGGGACTAGCGGTTACACCGGGGAGCTGTTTTTT. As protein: CASSVGTSGYTGELFF.

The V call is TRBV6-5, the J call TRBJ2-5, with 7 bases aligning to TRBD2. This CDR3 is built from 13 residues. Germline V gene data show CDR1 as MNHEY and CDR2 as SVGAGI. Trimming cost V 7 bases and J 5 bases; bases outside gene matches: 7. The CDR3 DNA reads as TGTGCCAGCACCGGGAGGATCGGGGAGACCCAGTACTTC. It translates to CASTGRIGETQYF.

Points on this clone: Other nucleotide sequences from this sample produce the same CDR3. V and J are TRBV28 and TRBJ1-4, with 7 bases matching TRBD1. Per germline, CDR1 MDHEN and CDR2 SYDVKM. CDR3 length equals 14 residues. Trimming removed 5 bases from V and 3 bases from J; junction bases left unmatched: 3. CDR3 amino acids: CASSPGTANEKLFF. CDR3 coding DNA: TGTGCCAGCAGTCCCGGGACAGCTAATGAAAAACTGTTTTTT. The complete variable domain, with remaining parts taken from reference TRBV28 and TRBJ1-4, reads DVKVTQSSRYLVKRTGEKVFLECVQDMDHENMFWYRQDPGLGLRLIYFSYDVKMKEKGDIPEGYSVSREKKERFSLILESASTNQTSMYLCASSPGTANEKLFFGSGTQLSVL.

The CDR3 DNA reads as TGTGCCAGCAGTTTTATCGGGTCCTACAATGAGCAGTTCTTC. Amino acids: CASSFIGSYNEQFF. V is TRBV27 and J is TRBJ2-1; no clear D gene. V shed 3 bases and J shed 1 base, with 7 bases lying between them. Germline V CDR1 and CDR2: MNHEY, SMNVEV (reference sequence). This CDR3 spans 14 amino acids.

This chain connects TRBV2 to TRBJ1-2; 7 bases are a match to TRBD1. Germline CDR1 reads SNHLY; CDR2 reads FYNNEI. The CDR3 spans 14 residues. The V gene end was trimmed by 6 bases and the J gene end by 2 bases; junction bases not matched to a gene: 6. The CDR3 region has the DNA TGTGCCAGCAGCGCAATGGGACAGAACTATGGCTACACCTTC. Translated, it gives CASSAMGQNYGYTF.

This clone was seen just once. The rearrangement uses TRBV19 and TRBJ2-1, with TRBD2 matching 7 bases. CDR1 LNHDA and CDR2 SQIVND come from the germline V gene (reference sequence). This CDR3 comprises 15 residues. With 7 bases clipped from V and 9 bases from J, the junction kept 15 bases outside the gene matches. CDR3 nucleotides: TGTGCCAGTACCCACGTAGAGGGAGGGCCCGGTGAGCAGTTCTTC. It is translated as CASTHVEGGPGEQFF. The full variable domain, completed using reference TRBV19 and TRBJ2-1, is DGGITQSPKYLFRKEGQNVTLSCEQNLNHDAMYWYRQDPGQGLRLIYYSQIVNDFQKGDIAEGYSVSREKKESFPLTVTSAQKNPTAFYLCASTHVEGGPGEQFFGPGTRLTVL.

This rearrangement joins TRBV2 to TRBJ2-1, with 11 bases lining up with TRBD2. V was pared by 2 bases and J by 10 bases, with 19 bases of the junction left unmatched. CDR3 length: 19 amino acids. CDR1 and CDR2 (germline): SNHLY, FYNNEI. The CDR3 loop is CASSERDTLRLAGQGEQFF. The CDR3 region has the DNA TGTGCCAGCAGTGAAAGGGACACGCTGAGACTAGCGGGGCAGGGAGAGCAGTTCTTC.

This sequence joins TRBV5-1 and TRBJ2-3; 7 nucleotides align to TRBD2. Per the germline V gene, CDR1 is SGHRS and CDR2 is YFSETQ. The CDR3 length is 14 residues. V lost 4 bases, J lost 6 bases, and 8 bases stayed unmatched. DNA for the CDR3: TGCGCCAGCAGCCTCCAAACTAGCGCCGATACGCAGTATTTT. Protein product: CASSLQTSADTQYF.

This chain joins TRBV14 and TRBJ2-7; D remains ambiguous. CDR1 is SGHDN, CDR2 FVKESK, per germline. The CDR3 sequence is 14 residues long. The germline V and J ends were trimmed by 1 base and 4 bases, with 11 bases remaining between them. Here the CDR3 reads CASSQGPFSYEQYF. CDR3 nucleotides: TGTGCCAGCAGCCAAGGGCCCTTTTCTTACGAGCAGTACTTC. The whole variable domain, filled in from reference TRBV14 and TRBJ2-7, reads EAGVTQFPSHSVIEKGQTVTLRCDPISGHDNLYWYRRVMGKEIKFLLHFVKESKQDESGMPNNRFLAERTGGTYSTLKVQPAELEDSGVYFCASSQGPFSYEQYFGPGTRLTVT.

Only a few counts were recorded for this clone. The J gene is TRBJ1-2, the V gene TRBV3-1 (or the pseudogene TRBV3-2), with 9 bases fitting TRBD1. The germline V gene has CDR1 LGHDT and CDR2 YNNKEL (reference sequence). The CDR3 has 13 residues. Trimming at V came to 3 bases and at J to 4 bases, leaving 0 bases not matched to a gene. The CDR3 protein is CASSQTGGYGYTF. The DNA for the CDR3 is TGTGCCAGCAGCCAGACAGGGGGCTATGGCTACACCTTC.

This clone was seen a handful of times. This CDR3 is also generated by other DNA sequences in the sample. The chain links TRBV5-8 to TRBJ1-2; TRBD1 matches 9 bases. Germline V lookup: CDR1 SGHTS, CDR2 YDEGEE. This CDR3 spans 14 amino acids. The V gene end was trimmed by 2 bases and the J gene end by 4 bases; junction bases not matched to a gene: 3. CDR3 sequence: CASSFTGGGYGYTF. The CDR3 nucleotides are TGTGCCAGCAGCTTTACAGGGGGCGGCTATGGCTACACCTTC.

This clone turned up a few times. CDR3 in DNA: TGTGCCAGCAGTCTCACCGCCATCTACCCTGCCGGAAACACCATATATTTT. This codes for CASSLTAIYPAGNTIYF. J is TRBJ1-3 and V is TRBV7-9, with D hard to call. Germline V gives CDR1 SEHNR, CDR2 FQNEAQ (reference sequence). V was trimmed by 6 bases and J by 4 bases, leaving 22 bases between them. The CDR3 sequence is 17 residues long.

The DNA of the CDR3 is TGTGCCTGGAGCCAGGGATTTGAAGCTTTCTTT. It yields the protein CAWSQGFEAFF. The V call is TRBV30, the J call TRBJ1-1, with D tentatively TRBD1 (5 bases). The germline gives CDR1 GTSNPN, CDR2 SVGIG (reference sequence). The CDR3 consists of 11 residues. Trimming shortened V by 3 bases and J by 7 bases, and 9 bases separated the two germline ends.

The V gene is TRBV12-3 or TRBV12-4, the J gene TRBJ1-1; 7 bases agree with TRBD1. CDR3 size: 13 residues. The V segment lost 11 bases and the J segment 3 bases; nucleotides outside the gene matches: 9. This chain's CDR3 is CAGVRGRDTEAFF. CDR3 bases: TGTGCCGGAGTTAGGGGGCGCGACACTGAAGCTTTCTTT.

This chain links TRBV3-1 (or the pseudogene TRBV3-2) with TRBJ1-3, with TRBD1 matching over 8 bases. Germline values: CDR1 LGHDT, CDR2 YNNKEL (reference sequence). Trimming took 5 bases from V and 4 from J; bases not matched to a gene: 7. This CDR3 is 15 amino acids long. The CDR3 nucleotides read TGTGCCAGCAGCTCCCGGACAGGGTGGGGAAACACCATATATTTT. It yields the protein CASSSRTGWGNTIYF.

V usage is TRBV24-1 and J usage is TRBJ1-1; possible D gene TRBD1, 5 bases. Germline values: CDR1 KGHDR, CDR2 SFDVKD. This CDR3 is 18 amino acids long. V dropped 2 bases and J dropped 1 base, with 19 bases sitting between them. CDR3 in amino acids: CATSDSGAAGGGNTEAFF. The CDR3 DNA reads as TGTGCCACCAGTGATTCCGGGGCAGCGGGTGGGGGGAACACTGAAGCTTTCTTT.

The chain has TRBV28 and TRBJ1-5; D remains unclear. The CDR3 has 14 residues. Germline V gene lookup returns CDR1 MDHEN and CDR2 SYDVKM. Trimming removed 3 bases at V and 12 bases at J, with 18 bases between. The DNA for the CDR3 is TGTGCCAGCAGTTTCAGCGTCAAGGGAGCTAGCCAGCATTTT. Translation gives CASSFSVKGASQHF. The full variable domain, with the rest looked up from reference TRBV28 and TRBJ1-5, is DVKVTQSSRYLVKRTGEKVFLECVQDMDHENMFWYRQDPGLGLRLIYFSYDVKMKEKGDIPEGYSVSREKKERFSLILESASTNQTSMYLCASSFSVKGASQHFGDGTRLSIL.

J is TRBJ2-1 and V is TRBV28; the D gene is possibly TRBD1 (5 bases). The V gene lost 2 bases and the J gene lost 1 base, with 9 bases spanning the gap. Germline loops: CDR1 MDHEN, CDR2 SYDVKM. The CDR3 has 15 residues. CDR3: CASSLISGSYNEQFF. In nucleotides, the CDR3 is TGTGCCAGCAGTTTAATTTCAGGGTCCTACAATGAGCAGTTCTTC. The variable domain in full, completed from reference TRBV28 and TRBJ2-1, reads DVKVTQSSRYLVKRTGEKVFLECVQDMDHENMFWYRQDPGLGLRLIYFSYDVKMKEKGDIPEGYSVSREKKERFSLILESASTNQTSMYLCASSLISGSYNEQFFGPGTRLTVL.

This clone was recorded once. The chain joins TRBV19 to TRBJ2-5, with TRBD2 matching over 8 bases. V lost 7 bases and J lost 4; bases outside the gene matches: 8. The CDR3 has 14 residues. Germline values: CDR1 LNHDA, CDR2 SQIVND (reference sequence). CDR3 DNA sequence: TGTGCCAGTAATTCGGGAGGGCCGAGAGAGACCCAGTACTTC. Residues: CASNSGGPRETQYF.

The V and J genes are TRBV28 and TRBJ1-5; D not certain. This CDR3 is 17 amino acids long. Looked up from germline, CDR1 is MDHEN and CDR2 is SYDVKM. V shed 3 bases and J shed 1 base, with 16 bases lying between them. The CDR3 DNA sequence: TGTGCCAGCAGTTTTGTCGGCAGGCAGCGGAGCAATCAGCCCCAGCATTTT. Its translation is CASSFVGRQRSNQPQHF. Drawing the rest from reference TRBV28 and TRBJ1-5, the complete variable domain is DVKVTQSSRYLVKRTGEKVFLECVQDMDHENMFWYRQDPGLGLRLIYFSYDVKMKEKGDIPEGYSVSREKKERFSLILESASTNQTSMYLCASSFVGRQRSNQPQHFGDGTRLSIL.

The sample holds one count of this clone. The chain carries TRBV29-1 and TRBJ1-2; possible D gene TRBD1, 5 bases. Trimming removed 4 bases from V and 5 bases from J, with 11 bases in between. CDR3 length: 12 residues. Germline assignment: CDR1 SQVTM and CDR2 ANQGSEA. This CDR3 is CSVAGRTYGYTF. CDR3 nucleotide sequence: TGCAGCGTTGCAGGGAGGACGTATGGCTACACCTTC.

The CDR3 DNA follows: TGTGCTAGTGGTTTCTCGGTCGATCGGAACACTGAAGCTTTCTTT. This encodes CASGFSVDRNTEAFF. V gene TRBV12-5 combines with J gene TRBJ1-1, with unresolved D. The CDR3 is 15 amino acids. Per the germline V gene, CDR1 is LGHNT and CDR2 is FRNRAP. The germline V and J ends were trimmed by 3 bases and 1 base, with 12 bases remaining between them.